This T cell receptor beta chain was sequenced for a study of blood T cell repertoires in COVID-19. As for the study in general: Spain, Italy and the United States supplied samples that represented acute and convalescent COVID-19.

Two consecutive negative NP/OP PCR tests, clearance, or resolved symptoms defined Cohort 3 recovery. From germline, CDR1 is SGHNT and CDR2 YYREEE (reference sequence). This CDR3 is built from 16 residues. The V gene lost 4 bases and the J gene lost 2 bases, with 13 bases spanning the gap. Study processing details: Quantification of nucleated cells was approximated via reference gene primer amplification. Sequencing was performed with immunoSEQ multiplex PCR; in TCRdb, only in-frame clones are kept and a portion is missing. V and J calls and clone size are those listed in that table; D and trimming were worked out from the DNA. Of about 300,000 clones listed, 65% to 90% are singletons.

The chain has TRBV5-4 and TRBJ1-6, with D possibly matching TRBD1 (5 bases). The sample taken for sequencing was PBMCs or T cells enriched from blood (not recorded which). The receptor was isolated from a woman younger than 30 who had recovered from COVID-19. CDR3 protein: CASSAVRATYNSPLHF. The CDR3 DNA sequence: TGTGCCAGCAGCGCGGTCAGGGCGACCTATAATTCACCCCTCCACTTT.